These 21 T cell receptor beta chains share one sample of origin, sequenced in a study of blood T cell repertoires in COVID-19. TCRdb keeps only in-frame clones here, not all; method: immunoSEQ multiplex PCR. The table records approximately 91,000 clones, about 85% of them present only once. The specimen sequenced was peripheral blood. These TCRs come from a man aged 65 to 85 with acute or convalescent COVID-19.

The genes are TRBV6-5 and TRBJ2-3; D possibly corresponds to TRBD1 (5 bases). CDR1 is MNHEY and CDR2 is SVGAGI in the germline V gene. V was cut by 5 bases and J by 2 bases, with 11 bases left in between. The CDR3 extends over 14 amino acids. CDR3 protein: CASSPWTYTDTQYF. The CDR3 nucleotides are TGTGCCAGCAGTCCCTGGACATACACAGATACGCAGTATTTT.

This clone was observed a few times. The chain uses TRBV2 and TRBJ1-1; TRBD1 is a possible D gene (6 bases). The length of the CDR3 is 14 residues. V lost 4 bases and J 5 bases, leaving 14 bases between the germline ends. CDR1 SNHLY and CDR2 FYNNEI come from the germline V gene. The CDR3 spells CASSVQGTSTEAFF. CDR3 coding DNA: TGTGCCAGCAGTGTCCAGGGGACCTCAACTGAAGCTTTCTTT. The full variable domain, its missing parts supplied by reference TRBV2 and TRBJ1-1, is EPEVTQTPSHQVTQMGQEVILRCVPISNHLYFYWYRQILGQKVEFLVSFYNNEISEKSEIFDDQFSVERPDGSNFTLKIRSTKLEDSAMYFCASSVQGTSTEAFFGQGTRLTVV.

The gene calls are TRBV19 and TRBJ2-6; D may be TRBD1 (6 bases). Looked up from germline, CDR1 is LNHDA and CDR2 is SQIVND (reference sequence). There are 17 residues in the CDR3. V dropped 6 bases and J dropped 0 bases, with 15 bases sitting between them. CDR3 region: CASSPGQFSSGANVLTF. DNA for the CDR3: TGTGCCAGTAGCCCCGGACAGTTTTCCTCTGGGGCCAACGTCCTGACTTTC.

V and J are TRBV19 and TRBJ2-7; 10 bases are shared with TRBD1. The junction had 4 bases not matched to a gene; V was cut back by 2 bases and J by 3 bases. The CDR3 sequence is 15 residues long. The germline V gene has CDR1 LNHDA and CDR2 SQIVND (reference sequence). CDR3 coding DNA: TGTGCCAGTAGTATATTGGGGACAGGGGACTACGAGCAGTACTTC. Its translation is CASSILGTGDYEQYF.

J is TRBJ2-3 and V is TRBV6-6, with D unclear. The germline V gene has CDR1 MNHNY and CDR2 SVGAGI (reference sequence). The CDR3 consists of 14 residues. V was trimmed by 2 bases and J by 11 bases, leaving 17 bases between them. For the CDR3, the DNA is TGTGCCAGCAGTTACGCACCACTGAAAAAATGGCAGTATTTT. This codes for CASSYAPLKKWQYF.

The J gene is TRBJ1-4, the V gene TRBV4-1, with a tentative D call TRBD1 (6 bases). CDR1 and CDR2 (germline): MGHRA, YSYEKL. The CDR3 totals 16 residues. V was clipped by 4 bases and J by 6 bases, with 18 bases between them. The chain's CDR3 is CASSPNWGRTDEKLFF. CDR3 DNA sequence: TGCGCCAGCAGCCCTAACTGGGGGCGCACGGATGAAAAACTGTTTTTT.

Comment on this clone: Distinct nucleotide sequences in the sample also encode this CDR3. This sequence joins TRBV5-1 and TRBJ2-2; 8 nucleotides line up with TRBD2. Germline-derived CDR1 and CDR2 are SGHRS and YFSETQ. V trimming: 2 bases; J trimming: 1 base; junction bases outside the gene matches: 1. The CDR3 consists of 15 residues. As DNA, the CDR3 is TGCGCCAGCAGCTTAAGCGGGGGGAACACCGGGGAGCTGTTTTTT. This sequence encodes CASSLSGGNTGELFF.

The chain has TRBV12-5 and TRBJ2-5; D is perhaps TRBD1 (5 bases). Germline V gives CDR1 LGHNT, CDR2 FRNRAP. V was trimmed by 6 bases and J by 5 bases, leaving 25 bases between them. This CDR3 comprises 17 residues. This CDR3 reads CASGVYNQGLLVETQYF. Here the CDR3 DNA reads TGTGCTAGTGGGGTCTACAATCAGGGCCTCCTGGTTGAGACCCAGTACTTC.

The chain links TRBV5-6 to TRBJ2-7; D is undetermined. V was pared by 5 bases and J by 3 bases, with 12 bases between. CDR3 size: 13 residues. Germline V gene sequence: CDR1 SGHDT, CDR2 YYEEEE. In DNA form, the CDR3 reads TGTGCCAGCAGATCAACTACGATCTACGAGCAGTACTTC. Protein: CASRSTTIYEQYF.

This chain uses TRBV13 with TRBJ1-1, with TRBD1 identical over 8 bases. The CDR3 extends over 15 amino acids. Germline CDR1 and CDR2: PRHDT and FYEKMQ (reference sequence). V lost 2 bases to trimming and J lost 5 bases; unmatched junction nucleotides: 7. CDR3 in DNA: TGTGCCAGCAGCTTAAATGGACAGGGTTATACTGAAGCTTTCTTT. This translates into CASSLNGQGYTEAFF.

The DNA of the CDR3 is TGTGCCAGCAGCCCACGGGTAGCGGGGGGCTACAATGAGCAGTTCTTC. Residues: CASSPRVAGGYNEQFF. The chain links TRBV9 to TRBJ2-1, with TRBD2 identical over 10 bases. Germline loops: CDR1 SGDLS, CDR2 YYNGEE. V lost 4 bases, J lost 3 bases, and 7 bases stayed unmatched. This CDR3 region has 16 residues.

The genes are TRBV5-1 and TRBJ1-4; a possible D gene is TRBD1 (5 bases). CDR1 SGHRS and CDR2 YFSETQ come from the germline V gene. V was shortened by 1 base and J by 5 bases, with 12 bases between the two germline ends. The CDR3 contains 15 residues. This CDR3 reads CASSLFQGENEKLFF. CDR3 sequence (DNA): TGCGCCAGCAGCTTGTTCCAGGGCGAAAATGAAAAACTGTTTTTT.

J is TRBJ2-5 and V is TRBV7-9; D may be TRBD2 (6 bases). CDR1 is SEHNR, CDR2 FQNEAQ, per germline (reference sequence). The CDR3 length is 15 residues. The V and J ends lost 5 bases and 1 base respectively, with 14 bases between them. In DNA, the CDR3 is TGTGCCAGCAGCCCCCCACTAGCCCGCCAAGAGACCCAGTACTTC. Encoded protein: CASSPPLARQETQYF. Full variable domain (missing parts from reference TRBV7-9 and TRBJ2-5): DTGVSQNPRHKITKRGQNVTFRCDPISEHNRLYWYRQTLGQGPEFLTYFQNEAQLEKSRLLSDRFSAERPKGSFSTLEIQRTEQGDSAMYLCASSPPLARQETQYFGPGTRLLVL.

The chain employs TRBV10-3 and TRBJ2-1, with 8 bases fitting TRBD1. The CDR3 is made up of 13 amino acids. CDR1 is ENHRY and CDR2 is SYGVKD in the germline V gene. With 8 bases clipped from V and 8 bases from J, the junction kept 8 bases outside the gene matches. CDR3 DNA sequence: TGTGCCATCGACAGGGGAGGAGAGGATGAGCAGTTCTTC. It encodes CAIDRGGEDEQFF.

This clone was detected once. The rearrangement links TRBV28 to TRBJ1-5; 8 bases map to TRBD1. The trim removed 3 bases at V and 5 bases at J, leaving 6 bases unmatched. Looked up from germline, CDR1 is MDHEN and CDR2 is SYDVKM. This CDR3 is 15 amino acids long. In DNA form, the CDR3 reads TGTGCCAGCAGTTTGGGCAGGGGGCGAGATCAGCCCCAGCATTTT. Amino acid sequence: CASSLGRGRDQPQHF.

CDR3 protein: CASSSGQGFLPFF. In DNA form, the CDR3 reads TGCGCCAGCAGCTCCGGACAGGGGTTTCTTCCTTTCTTT. The gene calls are TRBV5-1 and TRBJ1-1; 9 bases are a match to TRBD1. V lost 3 bases, J lost 12 bases, and 9 bases stayed unmatched. In germline, CDR1 is SGHRS, CDR2 YFSETQ. There are 13 residues in the CDR3.

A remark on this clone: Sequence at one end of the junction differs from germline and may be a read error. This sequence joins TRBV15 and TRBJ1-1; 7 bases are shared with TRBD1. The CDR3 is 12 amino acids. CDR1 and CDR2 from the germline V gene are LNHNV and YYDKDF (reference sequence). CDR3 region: CATSYTTGSSHF. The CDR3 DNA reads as TGTGCCACCAGCTATACGACAGGGTCAAGTCACTTT.

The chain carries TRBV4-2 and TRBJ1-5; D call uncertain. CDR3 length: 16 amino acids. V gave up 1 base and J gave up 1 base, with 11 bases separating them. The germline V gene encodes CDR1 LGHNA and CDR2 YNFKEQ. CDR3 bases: TGTGCCAGCAGCCAAGTTGTATCCAGGAGCAATCAGCCCCAGCATTTT. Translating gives CASSQVVSRSNQPQHF.

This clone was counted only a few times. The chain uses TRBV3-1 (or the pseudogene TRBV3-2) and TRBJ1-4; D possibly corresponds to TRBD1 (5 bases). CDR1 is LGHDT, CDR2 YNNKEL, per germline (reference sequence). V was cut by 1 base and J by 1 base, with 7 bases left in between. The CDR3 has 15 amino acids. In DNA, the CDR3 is TGTGCCAGCAGCCAAGGACAGCTAACTAATGAAAAACTGTTTTTT. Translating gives CASSQGQLTNEKLFF.

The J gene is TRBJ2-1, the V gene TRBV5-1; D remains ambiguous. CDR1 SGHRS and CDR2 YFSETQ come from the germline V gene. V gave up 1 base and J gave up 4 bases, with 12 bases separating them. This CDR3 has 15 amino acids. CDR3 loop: CASSLTTLEYNEQFF. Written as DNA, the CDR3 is TGCGCCAGCAGCTTGACTACTTTAGAATACAATGAGCAGTTCTTC.

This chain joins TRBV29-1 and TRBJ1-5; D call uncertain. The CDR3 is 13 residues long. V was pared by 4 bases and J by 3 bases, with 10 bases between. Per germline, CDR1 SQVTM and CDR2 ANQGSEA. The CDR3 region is CSVGGQDNQPQHF. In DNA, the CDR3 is TGCAGCGTTGGAGGGCAGGACAATCAGCCCCAGCATTTT. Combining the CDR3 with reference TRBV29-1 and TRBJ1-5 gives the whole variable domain SAVISQKPSRDICQRGTSLTIQCQVDSQVTMMFWYRQQPGQSLTLIATANQGSEATYESGFVIDKFPISRPNLTFSTLTVSNMSPEDSSIYLCSVGGQDNQPQHFGDGTRLSIL.